One sample yielded the 10 T cell receptor beta chains listed below, sequenced in a study of blood T cell repertoires in COVID-19. The data were produced by immunoSEQ multiplex PCR, yet TCRdb's version contains in-frame clones alone and is incomplete. The table includes 150,000 to 200,000 clones, about 88% detected once. Material for sequencing was PBMCs or T cells enriched from blood (not recorded which). Receptors originate from a human donor with acute COVID-19. The donor label of this sample is uncertain.

DNA for the CDR3: TGCGCCAGCAGCTTGGTATCGGGGAGAGACACTGAAGCTTTCTTT. This translates into CASSLVSGRDTEAFF. The V and J genes are TRBV5-1 and TRBJ1-1; D unresolved. The CDR3 runs 15 residues. CDR1 SGHRS and CDR2 YFSETQ come from the germline V gene. V shed 0 bases and J shed 3 bases, with 12 bases lying between them. The variable domain in full, completed from reference TRBV5-1 and TRBJ1-1, reads KAGVTQTPRYLIKTRGQQVTLSCSPISGHRSVSWYQQTPGQGLQFLFEYFSETQRNKGNFPGRFSGRQFSNSRSEMNVSTLELGDSALYLCASSLVSGRDTEAFFGQGTRLTVV.

The chain has TRBV7-8 and TRBJ1-4; 9 bases agree with TRBD1. Germline values: CDR1 SGHVS, CDR2 FQNEAQ. The CDR3 consists of 19 residues. Losses at the gene ends were 0 bases for V and 2 bases for J; bases not matched to a gene: 10. This chain's CDR3 is CASSLAPQGAKRTNEKLFF. The DNA for the CDR3 is TGTGCCAGCAGCTTAGCGCCACAGGGGGCAAAGCGCACTAATGAAAAACTGTTTTTT. Full variable domain (remainder filled in from reference TRBV7-8 and TRBJ1-4): GAGVSQSPRYKVAKRGQDVALRCDPISGHVSLFWYQQALGQGPEFLTYFQNEAQLDKSGLPSDRFFAERPEGSVSTLKIQRTQQEDSAVYLCASSLAPQGAKRTNEKLFFGSGTQLSVL.

This rearrangement joins TRBV4-2 to TRBJ2-1, with TRBD2 identical over 11 bases. This CDR3 has 17 residues. With V trimmed by 4 bases and J by 7 bases, 12 bases remained unmatched. The germline V gene encodes CDR1 LGHNA and CDR2 YNFKEQ. CDR3 nucleotide sequence: TGTGCCAGCAGCCCCTACCCCATAGCGGGGGGGCTTAATGAGCAGTTCTTC. It encodes CASSPYPIAGGLNEQFF.

CDR3 amino acids: CASSGEGLGEKLFF. CDR3 sequence (DNA): TGTGCCAGCAGCGGGGAGGGGTTAGGAGAAAAACTGTTTTTT. The rearrangement links TRBV9 to TRBJ1-4, with D possibly matching TRBD1 (5 bases). The ends were cut back, 3 bases at V and 8 bases at J, with 14 bases in the middle. Per the germline V gene, CDR1 is SGDLS and CDR2 is YYNGEE. The CDR3 is 14 amino acids.

The rearrangement joins TRBV7-9 to TRBJ2-7; 10 positions agree with TRBD1. Germline V gene sequence: CDR1 SEHNR, CDR2 FQNEAQ (reference sequence). The V gene end was trimmed by 2 bases and the J gene end by 1 base; junction bases not matched to a gene: 5. CDR3 size: 16 residues. The CDR3 protein is CASSLWGTGASYEQYF. The DNA of the CDR3 is TGTGCCAGCAGCTTATGGGGGACAGGGGCGTCCTACGAGCAGTACTTC.

The gene calls are TRBV2 and TRBJ1-2, with TRBD1 matching over 9 bases. The CDR3 contains 13 residues. Germline V gene data show CDR1 as SNHLY and CDR2 as FYNNEI. The J segment lost 8 bases and the V segment lost 5 bases, leaving 6 bases of the junction unmatched. The CDR3 loop is CASSSTGGSGYTF. CDR3 coding DNA: TGTGCCAGCAGTTCCACAGGGGGCTCGGGCTACACCTTC.

The V and J genes are TRBV25-1 and TRBJ1-1, with TRBD1 matching over 8 bases. The ends lost 4 bases at V and 0 bases at J; junction bases unmatched: 4. The CDR3 totals 15 residues. Germline V lookup: CDR1 MGHDK, CDR2 SYGVNS. CDR3 protein: CASSGATGVNTEAFF. The CDR3 DNA reads as TGTGCCAGCAGTGGGGCGACAGGGGTGAACACTGAAGCTTTCTTT.

The V call is TRBV19, the J call TRBJ1-2; D is unresolved. The CDR3 is made up of 15 amino acids. Germline lookup yields CDR1 LNHDA and CDR2 SQIVND (reference sequence). With 0 bases removed from V and 3 bases from J, the gap between germline ends came to 11 bases. The CDR3 nucleotides are TGTGCCAGTAGTATAGATGAGGAGGCCCACTATGGCTACACCTTC. It codes for CASSIDEEAHYGYTF.

The V call is TRBV7-9, the J call TRBJ2-3, with TRBD1 matching over 11 bases. From germline, CDR1 is SEHNR and CDR2 FQNEAQ (reference sequence). The J segment lost 6 bases and the V segment lost 11 bases, leaving 13 bases of the junction unmatched. This CDR3 is 15 amino acids long. The CDR3 sequence is CAAGRTGGIMDTQYF. The CDR3 DNA sequence: TGTGCCGCAGGCCGGACAGGGGGCATCATGGATACGCAGTATTTT.

The rearrangement uses TRBV27 and TRBJ2-6, with 10 bases that match TRBD1. The V gene end was trimmed by 5 bases and the J gene end by 0 bases; junction bases not matched to a gene: 10. Germline V gene sequence: CDR1 MNHEY, CDR2 SMNVEV (reference sequence). CDR3 length: 19 amino acids. CDR3 residues: CASSARTGGLNSGANVLTF. CDR3 nucleotide sequence: TGTGCCAGCAGTGCCCGGACAGGGGGACTTAACTCTGGGGCCAACGTCCTGACTTTC.